This T cell receptor beta chain was captured by sequencing in a study of CD8+ T cells in alopecia areata. Points from the study as a whole: The study found higher clonality in lesional than normal scalp, especially in alopecia totalis/universalis.

In the case of this clone: Its antigen is still unknown.

It was cDNA, reverse transcribed from extracted RNA, that served as the sequencing template. The protocol was immunoSEQ multiplex PCR, while the TCRdb copy is restricted to in-frame clones and leaves out a portion. The sample carries about 140,000 clones, around 49% recorded once. Peripheral blood, together with lesional scalp punch biopsies, was collected from alopecia areata patients. CDR3 length: 15 residues. Germline loops: CDR1 SGHVS, CDR2 FQNEAQ. The V gene end was trimmed by 0 bases and the J gene end by 6 bases; junction bases not matched to a gene: 5. This chain joins TRBV7-8 and TRBJ2-3; 8 nucleotides line up with TRBD2. The receptor was isolated from a human donor with alopecia areata. The input for sequencing was CD4+ T cells sorted from blood, taken at week 0. The CDR3 region is CASSLASGKGDTQYF. As DNA, the CDR3 is TGTGCCAGCAGCTTAGCTAGCGGGAAGGGTGATACGCAGTATTTT.